This TCR beta chain was retrieved from a study of T cells after yellow fever vaccination. The study's findings and limits: A weaker but faster secondary response was observed, peaking on day 5 versus 15. The booster saw the reappearance of most primary-vaccination clones (roughly 97% CD4, less than 90% CD8).

This clonotype was counted between two and nine times. The antigen is not known. Germline V gives CDR1 SEHNR, CDR2 FQNEAQ (reference sequence). There are 15 residues in the CDR3. Trimming took off 7 bases at V and 7 bases at J, with 19 bases between the two ends. TCRdb reprocessed the 5' RACE reads via MiXCR and lists one record per CDR3 protein. The top ten clones hold 0.4% to 0.55% of a sample with under 300,000 distinct CDR3 sequences, roughly 13% of them seen once. The sequence derives from a man under 40 who received the YFV17D yellow fever vaccine. The chain recombines TRBV7-9 with TRBJ1-4; D remains unclear. Sample: CD4+ T cells sorted from PBMCs, taken 45 days after the yellow fever booster vaccination. CDR3 DNA: TGTGCCAGCACTGGCACAAATCTCGGGTTTGAAAAACTGTTTTTT. Amino acids: CASTGTNLGFEKLFF. Combining the CDR3 with reference TRBV7-9 and TRBJ1-4 gives the whole variable domain DTGVSQNPRHKITKRGQNVTFRCDPISEHNRLYWYRQTLGQGPEFLTYFQNEAQLEKSRLLSDRFSAERPKGSFSTLEIQRTEQGDSAMYLCASTGTNLGFEKLFFGSGTQLSVL.